This T cell receptor (beta chain) was identified in a study of T cells in Graves' hyperthyroidism and ophthalmopathy. RNA transcripts gave rise to amplified TCR beta CDR3 regions. When the TCR CDR3 underwent first-round RT-PCR, the HTBI primer set was used. TCRdb reanalysed the multiplex PCR reads using MiXCR and keeps one entry per CDR3 protein. The data hold approximately 320,000 distinct CDR3 sequences, with approximately 15% observed a single time. The CDR3 is made up of 13 amino acids. V lost 6 bases to trimming and J lost 2 bases, with 10 bases between them. This clonotype was seen repeatedly, ten times or more.

This clonotype was sampled from a man younger than 40 with Graves' hyperthyroidism. The sample taken for sequencing was blood. The V and J genes are TRBV12-3 or TRBV12-4 and TRBJ1-2; D might be TRBD1 (5 bases). The CDR3 coding sequence is TGTGCCAGCAGCCAGGGAGGGAACTATGGCTACACCTTC. As protein: CASSQGGNYGYTF.